The 8 T cell receptor beta chains presented below share a single source sample, sequenced in a study of cytomegalovirus exposure and HLA in healthy donors. 60 Vbeta and 13 Jbeta primers were used in PCR. Libraries were prepared by immunoSEQ multiplex PCR; TCRdb keeps only in-frame clonotypes and omits some of them. The data hold tens of thousands of clones, with roughly three quarters observed a single time. The sample was PBMCs. All receptors derive from a man under 40 in good health and CMV-seronegative.

The V gene is TRBV7-9, the J gene TRBJ2-7; 13 bases map to TRBD2. Losses at the gene ends were 6 bases for V and 5 bases for J; bases not matched to a gene: 7. The CDR3 loop spans 15 amino acids. Germline CDR1 reads SEHNR; CDR2 reads FQNEAQ (reference sequence). The CDR3 DNA reads TGTGCCAGCAGTATGGGACTAGCGGGGTCCCACGAGCAGTACTTC. It codes for CASSMGLAGSHEQYF.

The V call is TRBV7-6, the J call TRBJ1-2; D is uncertain. The germline CDR1 and CDR2 sequences are SGHVS and FNYEAQ. V gave up 4 bases and J gave up 4 bases, with 10 bases separating them. This CDR3 contains 13 residues. The CDR3: CASSSPGTYGYTF. The CDR3 region has the DNA TGTGCCAGCAGCTCACCAGGAACCTATGGCTACACCTTC.

The chain combines TRBV29-1 with TRBJ1-5, with D possibly matching TRBD1 (6 bases). CDR1 is SQVTM and CDR2 is ANQGSEA in the germline V gene. This CDR3 is 12 amino acids long. Trimming shortened V by 4 bases and J by 9 bases, and 13 bases separated the two germline ends. CDR3 loop: CSVGQAQGPQHF. The CDR3 nucleotides are TGCAGCGTTGGACAGGCCCAAGGGCCCCAGCATTTT. The whole variable domain, filled in from reference TRBV29-1 and TRBJ1-5, reads SAVISQKPSRDICQRGTSLTIQCQVDSQVTMMFWYRQQPGQSLTLIATANQGSEATYESGFVIDKFPISRPNLTFSTLTVSNMSPEDSSIYLCSVGQAQGPQHFGDGTRLSIL.

The rearrangement joins TRBV5-1 to TRBJ2-7, with D possibly being TRBD2 (6 bases). In germline, CDR1 is SGHRS, CDR2 YFSETQ. The CDR3 has 14 amino acids. The ends were cut back, 0 bases at V and 2 bases at J, with 9 bases in the middle. The CDR3 DNA follows: TGCGCCAGCAGCTTGGGGGGACTTGCCTACGAGCAGTACTTC. It yields the protein CASSLGGLAYEQYF.

The V and J genes are TRBV29-1 and TRBJ1-2; possible D gene TRBD1, 5 bases. V lost 1 base and J lost 4, with 13 bases in between. The CDR3 has 14 amino acids. Per germline, CDR1 SQVTM and CDR2 ANQGSEA. The CDR3 nucleotides are TGCAGCGTTGAAGGGGAGGCGGGGGTCTATGGCTACACCTTC. Its protein product is CSVEGEAGVYGYTF.

The rearrangement links TRBV19 to TRBJ2-1, with 9 bases aligning to TRBD2. J was trimmed by 3 bases and V by 4 bases; bases with no gene match: 7. Germline V gene lookup returns CDR1 LNHDA and CDR2 SQIVND (reference sequence). This CDR3 is 16 amino acids long. Written as DNA, the CDR3 is TGTGCCAGTAGTAGGGCGGTAGCGGGAGTCTACAATGAGCAGTTCTTC. It specifies CASSRAVAGVYNEQFF.

This clone has just a few counts. V is TRBV6-1 and J is TRBJ2-2; 7 bases are a match to TRBD2. The CDR3 contains 13 residues. The junction had 4 bases not matched to a gene; V was cut back by 5 bases and J by 7 bases. CDR1 is MNHNS and CDR2 is SASEGT in the germline V gene. In DNA form, the CDR3 reads TGTGCCAGCAGTTCCCGGGAGGACGGGGAGCTGTTTTTT. It encodes CASSSREDGELFF.

This chain joins TRBV9 and TRBJ2-5, with D unclear. The CDR3 consists of 14 residues. From germline, CDR1 is SGDLS and CDR2 YYNGEE. The V and J ends lost 0 bases and 1 base respectively, with 7 bases between them. The CDR3 loop is CASSVGFSQETQYF. CDR3 in DNA: TGTGCCAGCAGCGTAGGTTTCAGCCAAGAGACCCAGTACTTC.